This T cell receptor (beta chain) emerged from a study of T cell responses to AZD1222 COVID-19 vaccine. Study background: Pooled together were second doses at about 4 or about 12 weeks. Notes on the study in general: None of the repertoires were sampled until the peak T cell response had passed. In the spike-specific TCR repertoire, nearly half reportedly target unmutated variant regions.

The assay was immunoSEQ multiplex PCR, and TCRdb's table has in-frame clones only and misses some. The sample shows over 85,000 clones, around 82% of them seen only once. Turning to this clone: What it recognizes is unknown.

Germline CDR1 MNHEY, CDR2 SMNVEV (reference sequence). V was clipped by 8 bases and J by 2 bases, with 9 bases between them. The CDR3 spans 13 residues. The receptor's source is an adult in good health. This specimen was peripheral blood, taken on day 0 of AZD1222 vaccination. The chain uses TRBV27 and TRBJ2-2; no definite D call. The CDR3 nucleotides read TGTGCCAGCCACGCAAAAAACACCGGGGAGCTGTTTTTT. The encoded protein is CASHAKNTGELFF.